These T cell receptor beta chains were read from a single sample in a study of Ad26.COV2.S vaccination and SARS-CoV-2 variants. The repertoire was sequenced with immunoSEQ multiplex PCR; TCRdb's copy has only in-frame clones and lacks some. The table lists 300,000 to 400,000 clones, 85% to 90% of them singletons, with 5% to 6.5% in the top ten. The source material was peripheral blood, sampled in a trial of Ad26.COV2.S vaccine versus placebo. These receptors came from a person aged 18-60 years who received the Ad26.COV2.S COVID-19 vaccine or a placebo. Each CDR3 is given with its conserved first and last residue.

v_gene	j_gene	CDR3aa
TRBV27	TRBJ2-5	CASSPGTRWGTQYF
TRBV15	TRBJ2-3	CATSARDSGDTQYF
TRBV6-5	TRBJ1-2	CASSFSKSYGYTF
TRBV5-4	TRBJ2-3	CASSLANTDTQYF
TRBV7-9	TRBJ1-1	CASSQSTGYAEAFF
TRBV29-1	TRBJ2-1	CSVEGGTGLAGNEQFF
TRBV5-1	TRBJ2-7	CASSATNRGYYEQYF
TRBV6-2/TRBV6-3	TRBJ2-7	CASSSLRDRAYEQYF
TRBV4-2	TRBJ2-1	CASSQGASGSWSSYNEQFF
TRBV6-5	TRBJ1-2	CASSYSQVLEDYGYTF
TRBV10-1	TRBJ2-2	CASSESGGTHTGELFF
TRBV9	TRBJ1-3	CASSGSGTLRNTIYF
TRBV25-1	TRBJ1-1	CASSEWGSGEENTEAFF
TRBV5-6	TRBJ1-3	CASRKGAASGNTIYF
TRBV11-2	TRBJ2-1	CASSLNLAGGSRNEQFF
TRBV5-3	TRBJ2-1	CATLRVQGLLLPDNEQFF
TRBV5-1	TRBJ2-3	CASRGAGATDTQYF
TRBV19	TRBJ1-2	CASSIKTGGRYGYTF
TRBV6-5	TRBJ1-1	CASIRRDGMNTEAFF
TRBV19	TRBJ2-1	CASSSGQPGNEQFF
TRBV1	TRBJ2-1	CTSRSPYNEQFF
TRBV27	TRBJ2-1	CASCSGASGTNNEQFF
TRBV6-2/TRBV6-3	TRBJ1-2	CASSHSYGYTF
TRBV5-5	TRBJ2-6	CASSYPQVMEGANVLTF
TRBV2	TRBJ1-6	CASSGSGVASPLHF
TRBV30	TRBJ2-1	CALQGTSGRSDNEQFF
TRBV7-2	TRBJ1-5	CASSLVWTVSQPQHF
TRBV4-1	TRBJ2-1	CASSQDFPGGSSSYNEQFF
TRBV6-6	TRBJ1-2	CASSYSRTGRNGYTF
TRBV9	TRBJ1-1	CASSVGAVSTEAFF
TRBV5-5	TRBJ2-1	CASSTPETGGAYNEQFF
TRBV19	TRBJ1-1	CASSIQNTEAFF
TRBV7-2	TRBJ2-1	CASSLVGGSGREQFF
TRBV27	TRBJ1-6	CASSPGQGGSPLHF
TRBV7-9	TRBJ2-7	CASSPPDNSYEQYF
TRBV15	TRBJ1-1	CATSRAGSWGNTEAFF
TRBV6-5	TRBJ1-1	CASSYSKAGRNTEAFF
TRBV4-1	TRBJ2-1	CASSHRGEDSPYNEQFF
TRBV11-2	TRBJ1-1	CASSLLGAEAFF
TRBV21-1	TRBJ2-3	CASSYSGLRTGGSNGTDTQYF
TRBV11-2	TRBJ2-7	CASSRFLVRLHEQYF
TRBV4-1	TRBJ2-1	CASSLPMGSPPHNEQFF
TRBV10-3	TRBJ2-1	CAISTSGNEQFF
TRBV7-2	TRBJ2-5	CASSSTSGGVGETQYF
TRBV4-3	TRBJ2-2	CASSPNGLAGGRAGELFF
TRBV18	TRBJ2-5	CASSPPQETQYF
TRBV19	TRBJ2-3	CASSISPTDTQYF
TRBV19	TRBJ2-7	CASSMGGVTYEQYF
TRBV5-6	TRBJ1-5	CASSLYPGQGASNQPQHF
TRBV7-2	TRBJ1-4	CASSFMVAASEKLFF
TRBV4-3	TRBJ1-2	CASSQDRGYTGDYGYTF
TRBV6-1	TRBJ2-7	CASSEIEDRAYEQYF